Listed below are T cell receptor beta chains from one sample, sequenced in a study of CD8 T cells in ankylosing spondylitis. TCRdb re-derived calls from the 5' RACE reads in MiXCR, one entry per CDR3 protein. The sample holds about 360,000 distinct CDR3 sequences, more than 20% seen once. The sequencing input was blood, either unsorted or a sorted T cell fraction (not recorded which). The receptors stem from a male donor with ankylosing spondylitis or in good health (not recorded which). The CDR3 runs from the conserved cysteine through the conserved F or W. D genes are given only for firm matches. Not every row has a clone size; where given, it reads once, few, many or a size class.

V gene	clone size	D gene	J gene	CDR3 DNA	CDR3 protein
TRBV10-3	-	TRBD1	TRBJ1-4	TGTGCCATCAGTGAGGTTGGACAGGATGAAAAACTGTTTTTT	CAISEVGQDEKLFF
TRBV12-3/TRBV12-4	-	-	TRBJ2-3	TGTGCCAGCAGTCCGCGAAGACGAATAGATACGCAGTATTTT	CASSPRRRIDTQYF
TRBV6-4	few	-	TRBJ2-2	TGTGCCAGCAGTGACACCTTTAACACCGGGGAGCTGTTTTTT	CASSDTFNTGELFF
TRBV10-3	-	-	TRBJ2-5	TGTGCCATCAATTCTCACGAGACCCAGTACTTC	CAINSHETQYF
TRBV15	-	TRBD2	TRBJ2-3	TGTGCCACCAGCAGAGATAGCGGGGGGGCCACAGATACGCAGTATTTT	CATSRDSGGATDTQYF
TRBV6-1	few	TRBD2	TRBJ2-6	TGTGCCAGCAGTCCCCTAGCGGGGGAGTTTGGGGCCAACGTCCTGACTTTC	CASSPLAGEFGANVLTF
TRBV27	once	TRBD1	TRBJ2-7	TGTGCCACTAAGTCCGGACAGGGGTACTACGAGCAGTACTTC	CATKSGQGYYEQYF
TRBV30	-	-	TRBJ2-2	TGTGCCTGGAGTGGTCCCGGGGAGCTGTTTTTT	CAWSGPGELFF
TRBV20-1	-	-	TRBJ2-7	TGCAGTGCTAGGCCGATGAGCTCCTACGAGCAGTACTTC	CSARPMSSYEQYF
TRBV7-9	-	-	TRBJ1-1	TGTGCCAGCAGTCGGCCAGGGGCTAGCGCTTTCTTT	CASSRPGASAFF
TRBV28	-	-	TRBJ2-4	TGTGCCAGCAGTCCCTTAGAATCTATCGACAAAAACATTCAGTACTTC	CASSPLESIDKNIQYF
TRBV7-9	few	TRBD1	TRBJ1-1	TGTGCCAGCAGCTTGGGGAGGGACAGTGAAGCTTTCTTT	CASSLGRDSEAFF
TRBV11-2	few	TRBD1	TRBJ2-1	TGTGCCAGCAGCTTAGTGGGACAGATCATCTACAATGAGCAGTTCTTC	CASSLVGQIIYNEQFF
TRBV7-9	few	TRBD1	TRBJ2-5	TGTGCCAGCAGCGTCAGGGGGCCGGGGGAGACCCAGTACTTC	CASSVRGPGETQYF
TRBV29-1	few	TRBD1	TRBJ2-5	TGCAGCGTTGTTCCCCCGACAGGGGGCGCGGAGACCCAGTACTTC	CSVVPPTGGAETQYF
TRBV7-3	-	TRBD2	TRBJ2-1	TGTGCCAGCAGCCAGTACGTTACTAGCGGGAATGAGCAGTTCTTC	CASSQYVTSGNEQFF
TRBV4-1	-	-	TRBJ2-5	TGCGCCAGCAGCCAGGCAGCCCAAGAGACCCAGTACTTC	CASSQAAQETQYF
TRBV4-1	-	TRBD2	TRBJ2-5	TGCGCCAGCAGCCAAAATAGCGGGGGGTTGGAGACCCAGTACTTC	CASSQNSGGLETQYF
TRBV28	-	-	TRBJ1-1	TGTGCCAGCAGTTTCTATGCAGGGCTGGGCACTGAAGCTTTCTTT	CASSFYAGLGTEAFF
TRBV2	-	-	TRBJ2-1	TGTGCCAGCAGAAGGGAAGGCCATGAGCAGTTCTTC	CASRREGHEQFF
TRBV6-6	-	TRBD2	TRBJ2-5	TGTGCCAGCAGTGCCGGGGGGGGACGAGTCTACTTC	CASSAGGGRVYF
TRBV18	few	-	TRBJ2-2	TGTGCCAGCTCACCACTGCACAGGGAGGAAGCCGGGGAGCTGTTTTTT	CASSPLHREEAGELFF
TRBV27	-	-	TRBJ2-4	TGTGCCAGCAGTTTCTCCGAGGGTACCAAAAACATTCAGTACTTC	CASSFSEGTKNIQYF
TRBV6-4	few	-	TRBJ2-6	TGTGCCAGCAGTGGCCAGAGCTCTGGGGCCAACGTCCTGACTTTC	CASSGQSSGANVLTF
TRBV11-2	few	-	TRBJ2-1	TGTGCCAGCAGCTCCGTCGGGGAGGATGAGCAGTTCTTC	CASSSVGEDEQFF
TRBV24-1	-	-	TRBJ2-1	TGTGCCACCAGTGATCCCGGGGGCCGGTACAATGAGCAGTTCTTC	CATSDPGGRYNEQFF
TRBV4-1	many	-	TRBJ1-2	TGCGCCAGCAGCCAAGTATATGGGGACACAGCTAACTATGGCTACACCTTC	CASSQVYGDTANYGYTF
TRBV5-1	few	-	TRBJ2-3	TGCGCCAGCACAAACGACGGACAGAGCACAGATACGCAGTATTTT	CASTNDGQSTDTQYF
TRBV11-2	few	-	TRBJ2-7	TGTGCCAGCAGCTCGTTTAGCGGCGTGACCTACGAGCAGTACTTC	CASSSFSGVTYEQYF
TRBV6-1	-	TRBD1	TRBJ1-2	TGTGCCAGCAGTCCCTTGACAGGGTATGACTATGGCTACACCTTC	CASSPLTGYDYGYTF
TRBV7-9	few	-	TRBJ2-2	TGTGCCCCAGGGCGGCCAAATACCGGGGAGCTGTTTTTT	CAPGRPNTGELFF
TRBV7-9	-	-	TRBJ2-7	TGTGCCAGCAGCTTACCATTGGAAGAGCAGTACTTC	CASSLPLEEQYF
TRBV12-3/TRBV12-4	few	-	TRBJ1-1	TGTGCCAGCAGTCCAGTACAGGGAGAGAACACTGAAGCTTTCTTT	CASSPVQGENTEAFF
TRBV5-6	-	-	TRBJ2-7	TGTGCCAGCAGCTTGCGGCAGAGCTCCTACGAGCAGTACTTC	CASSLRQSSYEQYF
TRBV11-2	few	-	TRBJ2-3	TGTGCCAGCACCTCCCTGGTGGGGGGCGACGATACGCAGTATTTT	CASTSLVGGDDTQYF
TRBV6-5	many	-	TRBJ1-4	TGTGCCAGCAGTTACTCGTCGGGGCTGGGTGAAAAACTGTTTTTT	CASSYSSGLGEKLFF
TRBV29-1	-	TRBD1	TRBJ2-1	TGCAGCGTTGAAGACCCCCGGACAGGCGAGGCGTCCAATGAGCAGTTCTTC	CSVEDPRTGEASNEQFF
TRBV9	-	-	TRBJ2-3	TGTGCCAGACGACTAGGCGGGGACCGCACAGATACGCAGTATTTT	CARRLGGDRTDTQYF
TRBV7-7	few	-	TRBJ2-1	TGTGCTAGCAGCTGGGGGATTGGTGACAATGAGCAGTTCTTC	CASSWGIGDNEQFF
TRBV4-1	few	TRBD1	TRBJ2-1	TGCGCCAGCAGCCAAGCACGCTGGGGGACAGACAATGAGCAGTTCTTC	CASSQARWGTDNEQFF